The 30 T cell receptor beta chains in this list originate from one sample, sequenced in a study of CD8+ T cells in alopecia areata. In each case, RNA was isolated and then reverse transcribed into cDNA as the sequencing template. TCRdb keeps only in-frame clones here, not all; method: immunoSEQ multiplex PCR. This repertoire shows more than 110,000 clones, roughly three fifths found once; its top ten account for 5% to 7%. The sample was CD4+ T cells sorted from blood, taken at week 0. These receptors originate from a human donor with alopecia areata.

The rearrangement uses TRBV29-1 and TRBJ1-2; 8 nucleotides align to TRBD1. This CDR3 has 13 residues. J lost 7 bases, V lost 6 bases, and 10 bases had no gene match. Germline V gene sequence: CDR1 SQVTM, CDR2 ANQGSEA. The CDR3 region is CSVALDRDRGYTF. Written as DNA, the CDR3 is TGCAGCGTGGCCCTGGACAGGGATCGTGGCTACACCTTC.

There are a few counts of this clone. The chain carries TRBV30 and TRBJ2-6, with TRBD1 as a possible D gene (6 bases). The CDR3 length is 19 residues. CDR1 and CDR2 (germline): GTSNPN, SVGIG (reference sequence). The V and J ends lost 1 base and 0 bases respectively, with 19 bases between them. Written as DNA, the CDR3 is TGTGCCTGGAGTGGGGGGACAACAGTAGCAGACTCTGGGGCCAACGTCCTGACTTTC. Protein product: CAWSGGTTVADSGANVLTF.

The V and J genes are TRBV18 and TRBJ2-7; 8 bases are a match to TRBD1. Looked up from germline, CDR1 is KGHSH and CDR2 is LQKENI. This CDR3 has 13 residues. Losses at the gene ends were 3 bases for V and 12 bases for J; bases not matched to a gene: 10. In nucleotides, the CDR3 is TGTGCCAGCTCACCGCCTGGACAGGGTTGGAGGTACTTC. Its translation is CASSPPGQGWRYF.

The CDR3 spells CASSFGQVGSGANVLTF. The DNA for the CDR3 is TGTGCCAGCAGCTTTGGACAGGTTGGATCTGGGGCCAACGTCCTGACTTTC. V is TRBV7-9 and J is TRBJ2-6, with 7 bases lining up with TRBD1. Germline-derived CDR1 and CDR2 are SEHNR and FQNEAQ (reference sequence). The trim removed 3 bases at V and 1 base at J, leaving 6 bases unmatched. The CDR3 consists of 17 residues.

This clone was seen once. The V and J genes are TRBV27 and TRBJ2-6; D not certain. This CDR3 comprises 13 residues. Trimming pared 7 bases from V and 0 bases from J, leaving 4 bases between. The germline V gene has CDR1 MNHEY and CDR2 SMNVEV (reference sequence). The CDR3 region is CASIASGANVLTF. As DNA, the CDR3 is TGTGCCAGCATCGCCTCTGGGGCCAACGTCCTGACTTTC.

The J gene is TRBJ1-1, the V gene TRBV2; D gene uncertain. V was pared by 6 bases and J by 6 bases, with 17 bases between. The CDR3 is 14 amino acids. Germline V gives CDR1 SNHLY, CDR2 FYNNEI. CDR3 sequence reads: CASRVEGGIAEAFF. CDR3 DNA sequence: TGTGCCAGCAGAGTAGAGGGAGGAATCGCTGAAGCTTTCTTT.

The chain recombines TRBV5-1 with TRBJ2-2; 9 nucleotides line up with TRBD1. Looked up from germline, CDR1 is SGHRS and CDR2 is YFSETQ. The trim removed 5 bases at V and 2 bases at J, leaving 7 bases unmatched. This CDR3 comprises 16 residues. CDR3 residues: CASRNPGQGNTGELFF. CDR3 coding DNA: TGCGCCAGCAGAAACCCGGGACAGGGAAACACCGGGGAGCTGTTTTTT.

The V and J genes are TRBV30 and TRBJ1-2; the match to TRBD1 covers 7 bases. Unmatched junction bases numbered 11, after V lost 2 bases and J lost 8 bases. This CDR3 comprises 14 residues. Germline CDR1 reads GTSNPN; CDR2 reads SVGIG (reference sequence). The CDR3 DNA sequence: TGTGCCTGGAGTCTAATTCTGACAGGGAAGGGCTACACCTTC. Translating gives CAWSLILTGKGYTF.

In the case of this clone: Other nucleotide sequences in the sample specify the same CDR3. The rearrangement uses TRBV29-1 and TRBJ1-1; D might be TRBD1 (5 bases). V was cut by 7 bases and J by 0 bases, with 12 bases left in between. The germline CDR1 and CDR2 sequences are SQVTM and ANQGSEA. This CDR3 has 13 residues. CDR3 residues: CSARTGLNTEAFF. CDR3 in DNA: TGCAGCGCGAGAACAGGTCTGAACACTGAAGCTTTCTTT.

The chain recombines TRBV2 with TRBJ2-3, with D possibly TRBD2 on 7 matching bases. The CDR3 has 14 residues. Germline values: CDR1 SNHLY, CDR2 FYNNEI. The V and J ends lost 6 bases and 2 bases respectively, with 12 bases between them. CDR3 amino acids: CASRTGGLTDTQYF. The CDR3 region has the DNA TGTGCCAGCAGGACGGGGGGCCTCACAGATACGCAGTATTTT.

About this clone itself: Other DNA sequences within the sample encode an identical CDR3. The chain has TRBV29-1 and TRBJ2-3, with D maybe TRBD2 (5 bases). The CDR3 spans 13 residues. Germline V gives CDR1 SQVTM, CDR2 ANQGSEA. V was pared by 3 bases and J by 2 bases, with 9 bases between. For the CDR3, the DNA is TGCAGCGTTGATGAGGGTTACACAGATACGCAGTATTTT. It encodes CSVDEGYTDTQYF.

The CDR3 coding sequence is TGTGCCAGTCTAAAGGACAGTGTGATAAACTATGGCTACACCTTC. Translation gives CASLKDSVINYGYTF. V usage is TRBV19 and J usage is TRBJ1-2; maybe TRBD1 (6 bases). Germline CDR1 LNHDA, CDR2 SQIVND (reference sequence). The CDR3 runs to 15 residues. Trimming cost V 8 bases and J 2 bases, with 18 bases left between them.

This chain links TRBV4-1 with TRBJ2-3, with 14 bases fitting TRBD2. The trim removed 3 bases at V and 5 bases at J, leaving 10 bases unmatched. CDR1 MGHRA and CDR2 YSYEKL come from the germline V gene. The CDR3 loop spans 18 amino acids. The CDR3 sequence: CASSQGPTSGGAKDTQYF. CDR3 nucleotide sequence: TGCGCCAGCAGCCAGGGCCCGACTAGCGGGGGGGCAAAAGATACGCAGTATTTT.

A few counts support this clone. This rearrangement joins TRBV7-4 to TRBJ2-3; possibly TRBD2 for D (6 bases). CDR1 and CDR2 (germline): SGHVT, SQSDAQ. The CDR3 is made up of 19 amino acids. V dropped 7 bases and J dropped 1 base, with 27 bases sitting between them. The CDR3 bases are TGTGCCAGCACCCTCATTCCAGAGTGCGGGGACGGGGGCACAGATACGCAGTATTTT. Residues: CASTLIPECGDGGTDTQYF.

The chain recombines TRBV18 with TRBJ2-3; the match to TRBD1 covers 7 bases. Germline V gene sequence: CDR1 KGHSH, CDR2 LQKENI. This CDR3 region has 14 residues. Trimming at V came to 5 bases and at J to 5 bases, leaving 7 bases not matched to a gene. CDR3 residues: CASSSGTVQDTQYF. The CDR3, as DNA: TGTGCCAGCTCATCGGGGACAGTACAAGATACGCAGTATTTT.

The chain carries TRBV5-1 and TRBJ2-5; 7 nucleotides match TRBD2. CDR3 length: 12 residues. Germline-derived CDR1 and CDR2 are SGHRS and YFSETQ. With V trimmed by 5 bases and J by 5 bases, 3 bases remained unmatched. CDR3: CASSAGGETQYF. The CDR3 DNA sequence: TGCGCCAGCAGTGCCGGGGGGGAGACCCAGTACTTC.

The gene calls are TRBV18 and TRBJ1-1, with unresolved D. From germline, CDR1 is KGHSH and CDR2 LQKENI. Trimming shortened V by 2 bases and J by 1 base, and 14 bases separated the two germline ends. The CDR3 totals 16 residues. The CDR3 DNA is TGTGCCAGCTCACCAATGGATTCGTTGAGGAACACTGAAGCTTTCTTT. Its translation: CASSPMDSLRNTEAFF.

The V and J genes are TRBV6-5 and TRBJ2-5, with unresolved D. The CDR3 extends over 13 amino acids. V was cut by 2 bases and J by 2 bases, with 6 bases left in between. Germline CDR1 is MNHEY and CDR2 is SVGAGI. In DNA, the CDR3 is TGTGCCAGCAGTTACGAGAGACAAGAGACCCAGTACTTC. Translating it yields CASSYERQETQYF.

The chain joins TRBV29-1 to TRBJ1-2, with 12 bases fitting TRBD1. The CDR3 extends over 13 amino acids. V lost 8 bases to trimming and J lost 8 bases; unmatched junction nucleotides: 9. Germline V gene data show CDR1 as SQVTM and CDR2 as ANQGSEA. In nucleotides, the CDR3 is TGCAGCTTCCGGGACAGGGGGCTCAGCGGCTACACCTTC. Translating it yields CSFRDRGLSGYTF.

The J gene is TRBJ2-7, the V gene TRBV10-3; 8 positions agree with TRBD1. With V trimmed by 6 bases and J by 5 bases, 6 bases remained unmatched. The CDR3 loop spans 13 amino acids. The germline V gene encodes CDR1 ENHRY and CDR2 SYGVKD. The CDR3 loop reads CAIRGQVQDEQYF. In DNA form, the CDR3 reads TGTGCCATCAGGGGACAGGTCCAGGACGAGCAGTACTTC.

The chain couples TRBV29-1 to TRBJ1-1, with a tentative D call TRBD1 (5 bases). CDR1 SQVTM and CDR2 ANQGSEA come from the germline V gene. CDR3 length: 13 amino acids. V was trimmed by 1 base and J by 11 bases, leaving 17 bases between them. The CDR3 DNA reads TGCAGCGTTGAAGGGGGGACGTGGAAACGGGCTTTCTTT. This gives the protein CSVEGGTWKRAFF.

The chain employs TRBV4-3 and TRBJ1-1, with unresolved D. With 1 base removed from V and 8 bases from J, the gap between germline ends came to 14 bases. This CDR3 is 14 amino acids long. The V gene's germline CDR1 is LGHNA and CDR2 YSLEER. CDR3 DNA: TGCGCCAGCAGCCAAGGTCGTGGCAGCGGAGAAGCTTTCTTT. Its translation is CASSQGRGSGEAFF.

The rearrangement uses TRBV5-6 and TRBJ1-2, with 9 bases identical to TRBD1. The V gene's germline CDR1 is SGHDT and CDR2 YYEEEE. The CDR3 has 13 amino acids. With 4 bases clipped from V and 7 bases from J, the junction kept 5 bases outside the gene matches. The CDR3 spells CASSLGQGTGYTF. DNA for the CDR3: TGTGCCAGCAGCCTGGGACAGGGTACTGGCTACACCTTC.

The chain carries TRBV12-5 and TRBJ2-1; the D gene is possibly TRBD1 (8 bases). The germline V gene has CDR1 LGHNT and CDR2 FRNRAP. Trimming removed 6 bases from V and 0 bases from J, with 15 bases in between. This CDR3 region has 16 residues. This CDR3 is CASGSTGGASYNEQFF. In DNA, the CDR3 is TGTGCTAGTGGGTCTACAGGGGGGGCCTCCTACAATGAGCAGTTCTTC. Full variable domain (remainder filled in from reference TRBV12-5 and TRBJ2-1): DARVTQTPRHKVTEMGQEVTMRCQPILGHNTVFWYRQTMMQGLELLAYFRNRAPLDDSGMPKDRFSAEMPDATLATLKIQPSEPRDSAVYFCASGSTGGASYNEQFFGPGTRLTVL.

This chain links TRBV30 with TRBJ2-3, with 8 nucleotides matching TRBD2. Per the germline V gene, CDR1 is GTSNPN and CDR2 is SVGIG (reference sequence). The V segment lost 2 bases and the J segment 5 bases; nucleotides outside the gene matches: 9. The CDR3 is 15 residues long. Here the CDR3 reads CAWSKAGGPRDTQYF. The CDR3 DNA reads TGTGCCTGGAGTAAGGCGGGGGGCCCACGAGATACGCAGTATTTT.

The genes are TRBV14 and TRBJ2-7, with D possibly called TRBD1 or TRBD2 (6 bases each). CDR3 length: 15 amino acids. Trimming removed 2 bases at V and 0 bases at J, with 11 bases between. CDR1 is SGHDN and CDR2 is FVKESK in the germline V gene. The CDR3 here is CASSQIGGNSYEQYF. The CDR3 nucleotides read TGTGCCAGCAGCCAAATCGGGGGCAACTCCTACGAGCAGTACTTC.

For the CDR3, the DNA is TGTGCCTGGAGTAATGCGGCCCAAGGTCACGATCAGTTCTTC. Its translation: CAWSNAAQGHDQFF. The chain recombines TRBV30 with TRBJ2-1, with D unresolved. The V gene's germline CDR1 is GTSNPN and CDR2 SVGIG (reference sequence). There are 14 residues in the CDR3. Trimming removed 2 bases at V and 13 bases at J, with 21 bases between.

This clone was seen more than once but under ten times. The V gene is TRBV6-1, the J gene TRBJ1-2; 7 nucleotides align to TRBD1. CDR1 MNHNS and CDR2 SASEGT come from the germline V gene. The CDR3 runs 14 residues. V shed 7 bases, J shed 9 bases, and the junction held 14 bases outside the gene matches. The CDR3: CASTNEPRGVSYTF. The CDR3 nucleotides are TGTGCCAGCACTAACGAACCCAGGGGGGTCAGCTACACCTTC.

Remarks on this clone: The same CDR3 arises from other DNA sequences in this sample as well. As DNA, the CDR3 is TGCAGCGTTCGGGGGCAGTTGAACACTGAAGCTTTCTTT. This codes for CSVRGQLNTEAFF. J is TRBJ1-1 and V is TRBV29-1, with a possible D match to TRBD1 (6 bases). This CDR3 has 13 amino acids. The V end was cut by 5 bases, the J end by 0 bases, with 10 bases between. Germline-derived CDR1 and CDR2 are SQVTM and ANQGSEA.

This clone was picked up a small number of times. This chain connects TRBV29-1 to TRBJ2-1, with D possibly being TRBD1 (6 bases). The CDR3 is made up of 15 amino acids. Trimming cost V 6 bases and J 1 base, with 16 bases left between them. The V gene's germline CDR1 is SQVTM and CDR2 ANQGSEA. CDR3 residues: CSVAFIRGSYNEQFF. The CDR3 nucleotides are TGCAGCGTCGCTTTCATAAGGGGGTCCTACAATGAGCAGTTCTTC.